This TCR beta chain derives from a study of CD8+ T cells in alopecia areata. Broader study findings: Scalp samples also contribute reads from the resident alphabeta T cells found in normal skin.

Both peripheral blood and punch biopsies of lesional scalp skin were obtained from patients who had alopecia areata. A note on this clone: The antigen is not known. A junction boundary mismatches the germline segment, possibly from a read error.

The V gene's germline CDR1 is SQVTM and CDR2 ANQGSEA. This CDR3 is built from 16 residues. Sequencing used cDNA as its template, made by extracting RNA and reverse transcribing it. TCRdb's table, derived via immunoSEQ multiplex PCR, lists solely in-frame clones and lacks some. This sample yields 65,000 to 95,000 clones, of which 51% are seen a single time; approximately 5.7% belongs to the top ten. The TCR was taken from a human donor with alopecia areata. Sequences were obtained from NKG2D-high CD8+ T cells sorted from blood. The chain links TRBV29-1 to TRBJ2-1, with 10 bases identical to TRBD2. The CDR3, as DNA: TGCGGCGTTGAGGTAGCGGGGGGAAGATCCTACAATGAGCAGTTCTTC. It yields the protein CGVEVAGGRSYNEQFF.